These 12 T cell receptor beta chains originate from one sample sequenced in a study of T cell repertoires in cytomegalovirus infection. MiXCR was run by TCRdb on the reads, yielding one entry per CDR3 protein. Of tens of thousands of distinct CDR3 sequences detected, about 26% appear once; the ten largest clones hold 45% to 75%. For these receptors, no antigen is known. The sequencing used CD8+ T cells from cultured PBMCs, collected from culture after CMV antigen stimulation. These receptors were collected from a human donor in good health (CMV status not recorded). Some clones in this sample may be carry-over from other donors' samples.

The genes are TRBV4-3 and TRBJ2-5, with TRBD2 matching 9 bases. The CDR3 is 22 residues long. J lost 4 bases, V lost 0 bases, and 24 bases had no gene match. Per the germline V gene, CDR1 is LGHNA and CDR2 is YSLEER. The DNA for the CDR3 is TGCGCCAGCAGCCAAGACACTAGATCAGAACGGGTGGCGGGAGGGCCCAGAGAGACCCAGTACTTC. Amino acids: CASSQDTRSERVAGGPRETQYF.

This clonotype was seen at least ten times. The chain carries TRBV29-1 and TRBJ2-5, with 11 positions matching TRBD2. The CDR3 spans 18 residues. V lost 2 bases to trimming and J lost 2 bases; unmatched junction nucleotides: 13. Germline V gives CDR1 SQVTM, CDR2 ANQGSEA. Here the CDR3 reads CSVERTGTSGVSQETQYF. The DNA for the CDR3 is TGCAGCGTTGAAAGGACCGGGACTAGCGGAGTCTCGCAAGAGACCCAGTACTTC. The full variable domain, completed using reference TRBV29-1 and TRBJ2-5, is SAVISQKPSRDICQRGTSLTIQCQVDSQVTMMFWYRQQPGQSLTLIATANQGSEATYESGFVIDKFPISRPNLTFSTLTVSNMSPEDSSIYLCSVERTGTSGVSQETQYFGPGTRLLVL.

The rearrangement uses TRBV6-1 and TRBJ1-2; D ambiguous. V lost 9 bases and J lost 7, with 18 bases in between. The CDR3 is 13 amino acids. Looked up from germline, CDR1 is MNHNS and CDR2 is SASEGT. CDR3 protein: CASGSDASGGYTF. DNA of the CDR3: TGTGCCAGTGGCTCGGACGCCAGCGGTGGCTACACCTTC.

Only a few counts were recorded for this clonotype. The chain links TRBV19 to TRBJ1-5; D gene ambiguous. Trimming took off 9 bases at V and 0 bases at J, with 9 bases between the two ends. CDR3 size: 13 residues. Germline-derived CDR1 and CDR2 are LNHDA and SQIVND (reference sequence). The CDR3 sequence: CASNRYSNQPQHF. The CDR3 DNA follows: TGTGCCAGCAACAGATATAGCAATCAGCCCCAGCATTTT.

This clonotype was observed a handful of times. The chain is built from TRBV27 and TRBJ2-7, with 7 bases matching TRBD2. With V trimmed by 4 bases and J by 2 bases, 8 bases remained unmatched. Germline V lookup: CDR1 MNHEY, CDR2 SMNVEV (reference sequence). The CDR3 is 15 residues long. The CDR3 loop reads CASSSTGLITYEQYF. The CDR3 DNA sequence: TGTGCCAGCAGTTCTACGGGACTAATTACCTACGAGCAGTACTTC.

This clonotype was detected ten times or more. The chain couples TRBV5-4 to TRBJ2-3, with a tentative D call TRBD2 (6 bases). This CDR3 is 17 amino acids long. V shed 3 bases and J shed 0 bases, with 17 bases lying between them. Germline CDR1 and CDR2: SGHNT and YYREEE (reference sequence). DNA for the CDR3: TGTGCCAGCAGCTCCCCCGAGGGAGGTAGTAGCACAGATACGCAGTATTTT. Its translation: CASSSPEGGSSTDTQYF.

The chain employs TRBV9 and TRBJ1-1, with unresolved D. This CDR3 is 14 amino acids long. With 2 bases removed from V and 0 bases from J, the gap between germline ends came to 8 bases. Germline V gene data show CDR1 as SGDLS and CDR2 as YYNGEE. The CDR3 DNA reads TGTGCCAGCAGCGTCGGGGTTATGAACACTGAAGCTTTCTTT. Protein product: CASSVGVMNTEAFF.

In this sample, this clonotype turned up a few times. The chain is built from TRBV7-6 and TRBJ2-7; D gene unclear. CDR1 is SGHVS, CDR2 FNYEAQ, per germline. The CDR3 loop spans 13 amino acids. V shed 1 base and J shed 3 bases, with 7 bases lying between them. CDR3 loop: CASSLGPIYEQYF. The CDR3, as DNA: TGTGCCAGCAGCTTAGGGCCTATCTACGAGCAGTACTTC.

In its sample, this clonotype was seen once. The chain carries TRBV20-1 and TRBJ1-2; TRBD1 aligns across 8 bases. Per the germline V gene, CDR1 is DFQATT and CDR2 is SNEGSKA (reference sequence). CDR3 length equals 10 residues. CDR3 sequence reads: CMDREHGYTF. In DNA form, the CDR3 reads TGCATGGACAGGGAGCATGGCTACACCTTC.

This clonotype was seen only a few times. The CDR3 DNA sequence: TGTGCCAGCGTCCTTGGACGGGGAGGGGAAACTAATGAAAAACTGTTTTTT. The encoded protein is CASVLGRGGETNEKLFF. The chain recombines TRBV7-9 with TRBJ1-4, with TRBD1 as a possible D gene (5 bases). The CDR3 loop spans 17 amino acids. In germline, CDR1 is SEHNR, CDR2 FQNEAQ (reference sequence). V shed 8 bases and J shed 1 base, with 20 bases lying between them.

This clonotype occurred many times. Here the CDR3 DNA reads TGTGCCAGCAGCACCACCCCTACGGCCAGCGGGAGGGCCTCTCTCGAGCAGTACTTC. It encodes CASSTTPTASGRASLEQYF. The chain is built from TRBV7-2 and TRBJ2-7, with 10 bases aligning to TRBD2. Germline CDR1 reads SGHTA; CDR2 reads FQGNSA. V was clipped by 5 bases and J by 6 bases; unmatched bases: 22. The CDR3 has 19 amino acids.

This clonotype was seen only a few times. The gene calls are TRBV12-3 or TRBV12-4 and TRBJ2-2, with TRBD1 identical over 7 bases. The CDR3 consists of 18 residues. V trimming: 3 bases; J trimming: 0 bases; junction bases outside the gene matches: 10. CDR3 loop: CASSFPVNRGANTGELFF. CDR3 nucleotides: TGTGCCAGCAGTTTTCCGGTCAACAGGGGCGCGAACACCGGGGAGCTGTTTTTT.